This TCR beta chain comes out of a study of neurological immune-mediated disorders. Healthy control participants comprised blood bank volunteers in Maryland, USA. Unsorted libraries were generated from 2 million PBMCs. These cells had been stored in RNAlater at -80 C. As for the cDNA, it was generated by 5'RACE with 10-nucleotide random UMIs. TCRdb itself ran the 5' RACE reads through MiXCR, one entry per CDR3 protein. The data hold about 80,000 distinct CDR3 sequences, with approximately 9.4% observed a single time. Study-wide results and limits: The highest TCR clonal expansion occurred in HTLV-1-associated myelopathy; multiple sclerosis fell below healthy controls.

CDR1 and CDR2 from the germline V gene are SGHTA and FQGNSA. The CDR3 extends over 16 amino acids. Trimming took 5 bases from V and 3 from J, leaving 20 bases between them. This clonotype was seen repeatedly, ten times or more. The antigen is not known. This chain links TRBV7-2 with TRBJ2-7; a possible D gene is TRBD1 (5 bases). The specimen was PBMCs. The source of this sequence is a middle-aged man in good health. CDR3 sequence reads: CASSPQRRGNIYEQYF. CDR3 bases: TGTGCCAGCAGCCCCCAGAGAAGGGGTAACATCTACGAGCAGTACTTC.